The 32 T cell receptor beta chains below were found in one sample sequenced in a study of sequential checkpoint blockade in melanoma (dated by TCRdb to the late 2010s). The library came from the immunoSEQ multiplex PCR assay. This immuneACCESS table, as held by TCRdb, lists in-frame sequences with V and J called but not all clones. Of the missing ones, under half trace to an unresolved V gene in checked studies; the others have no known cause. The sample table shows thousands of clones, and approximately 20% are seen once. About 4% of the sample is taken by the ten largest. What the treatment or condition label conveys for this sample: randomized to nivolumab then ipilimumab (arm A) or the reverse (arm B). Sequenced material: tumor tissue (inferred from file names), taken from a patient given nivolumab and ipilimumab in sequence. These receptors were taken from a human donor with melanoma.

This clone was detected only a few times. V is TRBV4-1 and J is TRBJ2-3; TRBD2 is a possible D gene (5 bases). The length of the CDR3 is 14 residues. Germline V CDR1 and CDR2: MGHRA, YSYEKL. V was pared by 4 bases and J by 1 base, with 9 bases between. CDR3 bases: TGCGCCAGCAGCCTAAGGGAGCGCACAGATACGCAGTATTTT. Its translation: CASSLRERTDTQYF.

By proportion, this clone is medium-sized. V gene TRBV11-3 combines with J gene TRBJ1-5; tentative D call: TRBD1 (5 bases). The V end lost 5 bases, the J end lost 3 bases, and 14 bases lay between the germline ends. Germline loops: CDR1 SGHNT, CDR2 YENEEA. This CDR3 spans 15 amino acids. CDR3 residues: CASSPGPSFNQPQHF. The CDR3 DNA follows: TGTGCCAGCAGCCCGGGGCCTTCCTTCAATCAGCCCCAGCATTTT. The complete variable domain, with remaining parts taken from reference TRBV11-3 and TRBJ1-5, reads EAGVVQSPRYKIIEKKQPVAFWCNPISGHNTLYWYLQNLGQGPELLIRYENEEAVDDSQLPKDRFSAERLKGVDSTLKIQPAELGDSAVYLCASSPGPSFNQPQHFGDGTRLSIL.

This clone was counted at least ten times. This chain links TRBV11-3 with TRBJ2-7; 8 bases match TRBD1. V was pared by 5 bases and J by 2 bases, with 5 bases of the junction left unmatched. Germline CDR1 SGHNT, CDR2 YENEEA. The CDR3 is made up of 14 amino acids. This CDR3 is CASSPRQGPYEQYF. For the CDR3, the DNA is TGTGCCAGCAGCCCACGACAGGGGCCCTACGAGCAGTACTTC.

The chain couples TRBV6-8 to TRBJ1-6; 8 bases fit TRBD1. Germline V CDR1 and CDR2: MNHGY, SAAAGT. The CDR3 runs 17 residues. V was pared by 4 bases and J by 10 bases, with 15 bases of the junction left unmatched. The CDR3 DNA sequence: TGTGCCAGCAGTTCCCGGGACAGGCCGCCGATAGGGTCACCCCTCCACTTT. This encodes CASSSRDRPPIGSPLHF.

This clone was seen only a few times. The sample holds other DNA sequences that translate to the same CDR3. The chain uses TRBV28 and TRBJ1-5; TRBD1 agrees at 8 bases. Trimming removed 4 bases from V and 5 bases from J; junction bases left unmatched: 4. The germline V gene encodes CDR1 MDHEN and CDR2 SYDVKM. The CDR3 length is 14 residues. The CDR3 loop reads CASSSGQGDQPQHF. The CDR3 DNA follows: TGTGCCAGCAGTTCCGGACAGGGTGATCAGCCCCAGCATTTT.

By share, this clone ranks as medium-sized. The V gene is TRBV11-3, the J gene TRBJ2-7; no firm D call. The germline V gene encodes CDR1 SGHNT and CDR2 YENEEA. Between the trimmed V and J ends, which lost 3 bases and 6 bases, there was a span of 15 bases. This CDR3 comprises 14 residues. The CDR3 sequence is CASSLGMSTGEQYF. The CDR3 coding sequence is TGTGCCAGCAGCTTGGGTATGTCCACCGGCGAGCAGTACTTC.

V gene TRBV19 combines with J gene TRBJ2-3, with 9 bases that match TRBD1. CDR1 and CDR2 (germline): LNHDA, SQIVND (reference sequence). This CDR3 spans 13 amino acids. The trim removed 3 bases at V and 10 bases at J, leaving 5 bases unmatched. CDR3 nucleotide sequence: TGTGCCAGTAGTATGGGAAGGACAGGGGCGCAGTATTTT. Protein: CASSMGRTGAQYF.

This chain connects TRBV4-1 to TRBJ2-1; possibly TRBD1 or TRBD2 for D (5 bases each). V dropped 0 bases and J dropped 8 bases, with 11 bases sitting between them. The germline gives CDR1 MGHRA, CDR2 YSYEKL. The CDR3 has 14 amino acids. Here the CDR3 reads CASSQDRSGHEQFF. The CDR3 DNA follows: TGCGCCAGCAGCCAAGATCGTTCGGGGCATGAGCAGTTCTTC.

The V call is TRBV6-8, the J call TRBJ1-3; D may be TRBD1 (6 bases). Germline V gene lookup returns CDR1 MNHGY and CDR2 SAAAGT. The CDR3 totals 13 residues. V was clipped by 7 bases and J by 2 bases, with 9 bases between them. The CDR3 DNA reads as TGTGCCAGCATTGAGGGGGCTGGAAACACCATATATTTT. Translation gives CASIEGAGNTIYF.

The CDR3 bases are TGTGCCAGCAGTGCCCTCCAAGAGACCCAGTACTTC. The encoded protein is CASSALQETQYF. This rearrangement joins TRBV9 to TRBJ2-5, with D uncertain. V lost 5 bases, J lost 1 base, and 6 bases lay in between. This CDR3 spans 12 amino acids. CDR1 and CDR2 (germline): SGDLS, YYNGEE.

This clone is deemed medium-sized. The chain couples TRBV11-3 to TRBJ2-1; TRBD2 matches at 9 bases. Looked up from germline, CDR1 is SGHNT and CDR2 is YENEEA. J lost 3 bases, V lost 0 bases, and 12 bases had no gene match. The CDR3 has 19 residues. As DNA, the CDR3 is TGTGCCAGCAGCTTAGACCTCCTTGGTAGCGGGAGTCTCTACAATGAGCAGTTCTTC. It codes for CASSLDLLGSGSLYNEQFF.

This clone was detected only a few times. The chain joins TRBV30 to TRBJ1-3; D gene ambiguous. Germline CDR1 reads GTSNPN; CDR2 reads SVGIG (reference sequence). This CDR3 has 13 amino acids. V lost 1 base and J lost 4, with 8 bases in between. The CDR3 DNA sequence: TGTGCCTGGAGTGACACGTCCGGAAACACCATATATTTT. Residues: CAWSDTSGNTIYF.

This clone is deemed medium-sized. This chain links TRBV11-3 with TRBJ2-2; 11 bases agree with TRBD2. Germline assignment: CDR1 SGHNT and CDR2 YENEEA. V lost 5 bases and J lost 4; bases outside the gene matches: 6. The CDR3 is made up of 16 amino acids. CDR3 loop: CASSLLAGVTTGELFF. The CDR3, as DNA: TGTGCCAGCAGCCTACTAGCGGGAGTTACCACCGGGGAGCTGTTTTTT.

This clone has a handful of counts. The gene calls are TRBV6-8 and TRBJ1-2; D is possibly TRBD1 (6 bases). CDR1 MNHGY and CDR2 SAAAGT come from the germline V gene. This CDR3 spans 15 amino acids. V lost 7 bases and J lost 8, with 23 bases in between. CDR3 nucleotides: TGTGCCAGCACCCTTCAGACACAGGGCTATGGAGGCTACACCTTC. The encoded protein is CASTLQTQGYGGYTF.

This clone was detected a few times. The CDR3 reads CATGRGGDNEQFF. CDR3 DNA: TGTGCCACTGGGAGGGGTGGTGACAATGAGCAGTTCTTC. The rearrangement uses TRBV6-8 and TRBJ2-1; the match to TRBD2 covers 7 bases. V was pared by 10 bases and J by 5 bases, with 8 bases of the junction left unmatched. Per the germline V gene, CDR1 is MNHGY and CDR2 is SAAAGT. This CDR3 is built from 13 residues.

This clone is categorized as medium-sized. This chain joins TRBV11-3 and TRBJ1-1, with TRBD1 as a possible D gene (5 bases). CDR1 and CDR2 (germline): SGHNT, YENEEA. V was clipped by 2 bases and J by 7 bases, with 14 bases between them. There are 14 residues in the CDR3. The DNA of the CDR3 is TGTGCCAGCAGCTTAACTACGGGGACTGATGAAGCTTTCTTT. It is translated as CASSLTTGTDEAFF.

The rearrangement joins TRBV6-1 to TRBJ1-1; maybe TRBD1 (6 bases). V was shortened by 0 bases and J by 4 bases, with 12 bases between the two germline ends. CDR1 and CDR2 from the germline V gene are MNHNS and SASEGT. This CDR3 comprises 15 residues. The CDR3 loop reads CASSEAPGASTEAFF. The CDR3 coding sequence is TGTGCCAGCAGTGAAGCACCAGGGGCTAGCACTGAAGCTTTCTTT.

This clone came up a few times. The chain carries TRBV6-8 and TRBJ1-4; the D gene is possibly TRBD1 (6 bases). Trimming took 5 bases from V and 15 from J, leaving 19 bases between them. CDR3 length: 13 residues. CDR1 and CDR2 (germline): MNHGY, SAAAGT. CDR3 sequence (DNA): TGTGCCAGCAGTAGACAGGTCTTAGATTTGGTGTTTTTT. Protein product: CASSRQVLDLVFF.

The chain couples TRBV15 to TRBJ2-7; no definite D call. Per germline, CDR1 LNHNV and CDR2 YYDKDF (reference sequence). This CDR3 contains 15 residues. Trimming removed 0 bases from V and 4 bases from J, with 13 bases in between. The CDR3 nucleotides read TGTGCCACCAGCAGAGATCCGAACGCCGGGTACGAGCAGTACTTC. Amino acids: CATSRDPNAGYEQYF.

This clone is labeled medium-sized. J is TRBJ1-4 and V is TRBV11-3; 9 positions match TRBD1. The CDR3 spans 19 residues. Unmatched junction bases numbered 18, after V lost 3 bases and J lost 7 bases. Germline loops: CDR1 SGHNT, CDR2 YENEEA. The CDR3 DNA follows: TGTGCCAGCAGCTTTACCGGGACAGGGAATTTCTTAACACGTGAAAAACTGTTTTTT. Protein sequence: CASSFTGTGNFLTREKLFF. The full variable domain, completed using reference TRBV11-3 and TRBJ1-4, is EAGVVQSPRYKIIEKKQPVAFWCNPISGHNTLYWYLQNLGQGPELLIRYENEEAVDDSQLPKDRFSAERLKGVDSTLKIQPAELGDSAVYLCASSFTGTGNFLTREKLFFGSGTQLSVL.

The rearrangement links TRBV28 to TRBJ2-7, with D unclear. This CDR3 spans 14 amino acids. V lost 6 bases, J lost 0 bases, and 12 bases lay in between. Germline V lookup: CDR1 MDHEN, CDR2 SYDVKM. The CDR3 region has the DNA TGTGCCAGCAGCTGGACGGCTCTCTCCTACGAGCAGTACTTC. Amino acids: CASSWTALSYEQYF.

This clone ranks as medium-sized. The J gene is TRBJ2-2, the V gene TRBV11-3; D is perhaps TRBD2 (6 bases). The V end lost 5 bases, the J end lost 6 bases, and 19 bases lay between the germline ends. Germline V CDR1 and CDR2: SGHNT, YENEEA. The CDR3 length is 16 residues. The CDR3 reads CASSPSRDSAAGELFF. CDR3 sequence (DNA): TGTGCCAGCAGCCCGTCTCGGGACTCCGCCGCCGGGGAGCTGTTTTTT.

The chain employs TRBV6-8 and TRBJ1-2; 9 nucleotides align to TRBD1. The CDR3 length is 17 residues. Germline CDR1 and CDR2: MNHGY and SAAAGT. Trimming cost V 10 bases and J 5 bases; bases outside gene matches: 20. The CDR3 here is CAINDRDREVKGYGYTF. The CDR3 bases are TGTGCCATCAATGATCGGGACAGGGAAGTAAAAGGGTATGGCTACACCTTC.

This chain uses TRBV7-1 with TRBJ2-3; D might be TRBD1 (6 bases). TRBV7-1 is an open reading frame whose function is uncertain. The CDR3 sequence is 13 residues long. V dropped 4 bases and J dropped 7 bases, with 12 bases sitting between them. As DNA, the CDR3 is TGTGCCAGCAGCTACAGGGAGCTAAATACGCAGTATTTT. Translating it yields CASSYRELNTQYF.

V usage is TRBV5-1 and J usage is TRBJ1-1, with D tentatively TRBD1 (6 bases). V was pared by 2 bases and J by 3 bases, with 11 bases between. This CDR3 has 14 residues. Germline V gene sequence: CDR1 SGHRS, CDR2 YFSETQ. CDR3: CASSLHRVDTEAFF. CDR3 sequence (DNA): TGCGCCAGCAGCTTACACAGGGTGGACACTGAAGCTTTCTTT.

The chain links TRBV28 to TRBJ2-2; 9 bases fit TRBD2. CDR3 size: 20 residues. From germline, CDR1 is MDHEN and CDR2 SYDVKM. The junction had 19 bases not matched to a gene; V was cut back by 1 base and J by 7 bases. The CDR3 region is CASSLSRERGAQHNGGELFF. DNA of the CDR3: TGTGCCAGCAGTTTATCCCGGGAGCGGGGGGCCCAACACAATGGCGGGGAGCTGTTTTTT.

This clone is judged medium-sized (0.01 to 0.1%). The chain employs TRBV11-3 and TRBJ2-7; D perhaps matches TRBD2 (6 bases). CDR3 size: 14 residues. Per the germline V gene, CDR1 is SGHNT and CDR2 is YENEEA. Trimming removed 3 bases at V and 2 bases at J, with 11 bases between. In DNA form, the CDR3 reads TGTGCCAGCAGCTTGGGCGGGATCACCTACGAGCAGTACTTC. Translating it yields CASSLGGITYEQYF.

V and J are TRBV28 and TRBJ2-7, with TRBD2 identical over 10 bases. The V segment lost 5 bases and the J segment 6 bases; nucleotides outside the gene matches: 19. Germline lookup yields CDR1 MDHEN and CDR2 SYDVKM. The CDR3 runs 18 residues. The CDR3 coding sequence is TGTGCCAGCAGTCCCCGACGGGGGAAAAGCGGGAGGGCGGTCGAGCAGTACTTC. This sequence encodes CASSPRRGKSGRAVEQYF.

This clone is medium-sized by share. V gene TRBV11-3 combines with J gene TRBJ1-3; TRBD1 is a possible D gene (5 bases). CDR1 SGHNT and CDR2 YENEEA come from the germline V gene. V was shortened by 3 bases and J by 1 base, with 19 bases between the two germline ends. This CDR3 is 18 amino acids long. The CDR3 DNA reads as TGTGCCAGCAGCTTGGCCGGGCAGGGAATATCATCTGGAAACACCATATATTTT. Amino acids: CASSLAGQGISSGNTIYF.

The rearrangement joins TRBV29-1 to TRBJ2-5; TRBD1 or TRBD2 may be the D gene (5 bases each). Germline V lookup: CDR1 SQVTM, CDR2 ANQGSEA. The V gene lost 8 bases and the J gene lost 4 bases, with 14 bases spanning the gap. The CDR3 runs to 12 residues. The CDR3 DNA is TGCAGCTACCGAGGGGTGCGAGAGACCCAGTACTTC. Translated, it gives CSYRGVRETQYF.

Here the CDR3 reads CASSLSLVRGSYEQYF. The CDR3 DNA reads TGCGCCAGCAGCTTATCTCTCGTGCGGGGATCCTACGAGCAGTACTTC. The genes are TRBV5-1 and TRBJ2-7; weak D call: TRBD2 (6 bases). The CDR3 has 16 amino acids. Per germline, CDR1 SGHRS and CDR2 YFSETQ. Between the trimmed V and J ends, which lost 2 bases and 1 base, there was a span of 16 bases. The full variable domain, its missing parts supplied by reference TRBV5-1 and TRBJ2-7, is KAGVTQTPRYLIKTRGQQVTLSCSPISGHRSVSWYQQTPGQGLQFLFEYFSETQRNKGNFPGRFSGRQFSNSRSEMNVSTLELGDSALYLCASSLSLVRGSYEQYFGPGTRLTVT.

The CDR3 coding sequence is TGTGCCAGTGGCTGGACTAGCGGGGATACGCAGTATTTT. Residues: CASGWTSGDTQYF. This sequence joins TRBV19 and TRBJ2-3; 11 positions match TRBD2. Germline lookup yields CDR1 LNHDA and CDR2 SQIVND (reference sequence). The CDR3 consists of 13 residues. Trimming took 8 bases from V and 6 from J; bases not matched to a gene: 4.